This T cell receptor (beta chain) stems from a study of shared clonotypes between healthy human individuals. Naivety among CD8 cells was defined by CD45RO negativity and positive CCR7 selection, thereby excluding terminally differentiated effector memory CD45RA+ cells. For this clone: Antigen: not known.

Overall study results and limits: Generally, naive subsets (rather than memory subsets) showed larger estimated richness.

Produced via immunoSEQ multiplex PCR; TCRdb's table is partial and in-frame only. The repertoire has approximately 2,000,000 clones, around 93% of them found once; the top ten carry less than 2%. The specimen sequenced was naive CD8+ T cells from PBMCs. The sequence came from a young man in good health. Some clones in this sample may be carry-over from other donors' samples.

The CDR3 bases are TGTGCCAGCAGTCATAATGTTGGCAGGGTCTACGAGCAGTACTTC. It specifies CASSHNVGRVYEQYF. The J gene is TRBJ2-7, the V gene TRBV6-5; the D gene is possibly TRBD1 (5 bases). The CDR3 is 15 residues long. V dropped 5 bases and J dropped 3 bases, with 17 bases sitting between them. Germline V lookup: CDR1 MNHEY, CDR2 SVGAGI.